These 32 T cell receptor beta chains were sequenced from one sample in a study of T cell repertoires in cytomegalovirus infection. One entry per CDR3 protein, called by TCRdb with MiXCR from the reads. This sample yields around 78,000 distinct CDR3 sequences, of which 35% to 50% are seen a single time; roughly 93% belongs to the top ten. These receptors have no identified antigens. The sequenced sample was CD8+ T cells from cultured PBMCs, obtained from culture after CMV antigen stimulation. The receptor source for this set is a human donor in good health (CMV status not recorded). Some clones in this sample may be carry-over from other donors' samples.

In this sample, this clonotype turned up a few times. Germline and junction disagree at one end, which may indicate a read error. This chain joins TRBV7-2 and TRBJ1-3; D call uncertain. The CDR3 runs 14 residues. Germline assignment: CDR1 SGHTA and CDR2 FQGNSA. DNA for the CDR3: TGTGCCAGCGGCTTGGACGGATCTAGAAACACCATATATTTT. Translating it yields CASGLDGSRNTIYF.

In this sample, this clonotype turned up a few times. The chain has TRBV7-2 and TRBJ1-1; no definite D call. The V end lost 2 bases, the J end lost 4 bases, and 8 bases lay between the germline ends. The germline V gene encodes CDR1 SGHTA and CDR2 FQGNSA. This CDR3 region has 13 residues. The CDR3 region has the DNA TGTGCCAGCAGCTTACAGGAGGGCACTGAAGCTTTCTTT. It is translated as CASSLQEGTEAFF.

This clonotype has a handful of counts. The V and J genes are TRBV7-6 and TRBJ2-7; TRBD1 agrees at 10 bases. The CDR3 loop spans 15 amino acids. Losses at the gene ends were 5 bases for V and 3 bases for J; bases not matched to a gene: 7. Germline V gene sequence: CDR1 SGHVS, CDR2 FNYEAQ. In DNA form, the CDR3 reads TGTGCCAGCAGCGCCGGGACAGGGGACTTCTACGAGCAGTACTTC. This sequence encodes CASSAGTGDFYEQYF. Filled out from reference TRBV7-6 and TRBJ2-7, the complete variable domain reads GAGVSQSPRYKVTKRGQDVALRCDPISGHVSLYWYRQALGQGPEFLTYFNYEAQQDKSGLPNDRFSAERPEGSISTLTIQRTEQRDSAMYRCASSAGTGDFYEQYFGPGTRLTVT.

The chain uses TRBV4-3 and TRBJ1-2; tentatively, D is TRBD1 (6 bases). The CDR3 extends over 16 amino acids. Germline loops: CDR1 LGHNA, CDR2 YSLEER. V was clipped by 1 base and J by 4 bases, with 16 bases between them. Here the CDR3 reads CASSQVRTEDSYGYTF. The DNA of the CDR3 is TGCGCCAGCAGCCAAGTTAGGACAGAGGACTCCTATGGCTACACCTTC.

This clonotype was observed a handful of times. The chain links TRBV2 to TRBJ2-7, with 9 bases fitting TRBD1. V shed 4 bases, J shed 5 bases, and the junction held 6 bases outside the gene matches. Germline V gene data show CDR1 as SNHLY and CDR2 as FYNNEI. The CDR3 totals 14 residues. CDR3 sequence (DNA): TGTGCCAGCAGTGGACAGGGGGGGAGGAACGAGCAGTACTTC. Translated: CASSGQGGRNEQYF.

This clonotype came up many times. The chain couples TRBV7-2 to TRBJ2-7; D might be TRBD1 (5 bases). The CDR3 totals 15 residues. Germline V gives CDR1 SGHTA, CDR2 FQGNSA. Trimming removed 1 base at V and 3 bases at J, with 13 bases between. Written as DNA, the CDR3 is TGTGCCAGCAGCTTAGAAGGGGCTAGGAACTACGAGCAGTACTTC. Its translation: CASSLEGARNYEQYF.

This chain links TRBV9 with TRBJ1-1; tentatively, D is TRBD1 (6 bases). Trimming cost V 0 bases and J 4 bases, with 13 bases left between them. The germline gives CDR1 SGDLS, CDR2 YYNGEE. The CDR3 covers 15 residues. The CDR3 region has the DNA TGTGCCAGCAGCGTAGATGTAGGGGGGATCACTGAAGCTTTCTTT. Its translation is CASSVDVGGITEAFF.

This clonotype has a single count. This chain connects TRBV5-1 to TRBJ1-1; the D gene is possibly TRBD1 (5 bases). Trimming removed 0 bases from V and 7 bases from J, with 19 bases in between. CDR1 is SGHRS, CDR2 YFSETQ, per germline. This CDR3 is 16 amino acids long. The CDR3 reads CASSLEGPGQGGEAFF. The CDR3 nucleotides are TGCGCCAGCAGCTTGGAGGGCCCGGGGCAGGGAGGTGAAGCTTTCTTT. Based on the CDR3 plus reference TRBV5-1 and TRBJ1-1, the full variable domain is KAGVTQTPRYLIKTRGQQVTLSCSPISGHRSVSWYQQTPGQGLQFLFEYFSETQRNKGNFPGRFSGRQFSNSRSEMNVSTLELGDSALYLCASSLEGPGQGGEAFFGQGTRLTVV.

The chain is built from TRBV7-8 and TRBJ1-1, with D possibly matching TRBD1 (6 bases). Trimming stripped 5 bases from V and 4 bases from J, with 20 bases between. This CDR3 spans 16 amino acids. Looked up from germline, CDR1 is SGHVS and CDR2 is FQNEAQ. CDR3 DNA sequence: TGTGCCAGCAGCCCGATTGGGCACAAGGGGGTCACTGAAGCTTTCTTT. Its protein product is CASSPIGHKGVTEAFF.

The sample holds a few counts of this clonotype. The chain uses TRBV4-1 and TRBJ1-1; D is possibly TRBD1 (6 bases). CDR3 size: 15 residues. V gave up 1 base and J gave up 10 bases, with 19 bases separating them. Germline lookup yields CDR1 MGHRA and CDR2 YSYEKL. CDR3 DNA sequence: TGCGCCAGCAGCCAAGGTCCCCAGGGGACCTTTGGAGCTTTCTTT. Its protein product is CASSQGPQGTFGAFF.

This chain joins TRBV6-2 or TRBV6-3 and TRBJ2-1; D perhaps matches TRBD2 (6 bases). This CDR3 contains 21 residues. V lost 5 bases and J lost 0, with 29 bases in between. Per germline, CDR1 MNHEY and CDR2 SVGEGT. The CDR3 spells CASSTNTFRDSHKFSYNEQFF. The CDR3 coding sequence is TGTGCCAGCAGTACTAATACCTTCCGGGACTCTCATAAATTCTCCTACAATGAGCAGTTCTTC.

This clonotype was found many times. The rearrangement links TRBV27 to TRBJ1-6; weak D call: TRBD1 (6 bases). V dropped 6 bases and J dropped 0 bases, with 12 bases sitting between them. Germline CDR1 and CDR2: MNHEY and SMNVEV (reference sequence). This CDR3 has 16 residues. The CDR3 sequence: CASSEDSLSYNSPLHF. The CDR3 DNA is TGTGCCAGCAGCGAGGACAGCCTCTCCTATAATTCACCCCTCCACTTT.

The J gene is TRBJ2-1, the V gene TRBV28; TRBD1 matches at 7 bases. Germline loops: CDR1 MDHEN, CDR2 SYDVKM. J was trimmed by 3 bases and V by 5 bases; bases with no gene match: 10. The CDR3 has 16 amino acids. Here the CDR3 DNA reads TGTGCCAGCAGTCTTACTGCGGCAGGGGGCTACAATGAGCAGTTCTTC. Its protein is CASSLTAAGGYNEQFF.

A single count supports this clonotype. CDR3 nucleotide sequence: TGTGCCACCAGCAGACCAAATGCGGCCCAGGGCTCTGGGGCCAACGTCCTGACTTTC. Its protein is CATSRPNAAQGSGANVLTF. The chain couples TRBV15 to TRBJ2-6, with D perhaps matching TRBD1 (5 bases). Trimming stripped 2 bases from V and 0 bases from J, with 17 bases between. This CDR3 region has 19 residues. Germline V lookup: CDR1 LNHNV, CDR2 YYDKDF (reference sequence).

The sample holds a few counts of this clonotype. In nucleotides, the CDR3 is TGTGCCAGCAGCTTACAGGACAGGGTGGCCTATGGCTACACCTTC. It is translated as CASSLQDRVAYGYTF. This rearrangement joins TRBV7-2 to TRBJ1-2; 8 nucleotides align to TRBD1. With 2 bases clipped from V and 4 bases from J, the junction kept 6 bases outside the gene matches. Germline CDR1 SGHTA, CDR2 FQGNSA. The CDR3 sequence is 15 residues long.

This clonotype turned up a few times. The J gene is TRBJ2-1, the V gene TRBV6-4; D possibly matches TRBD1 or TRBD2 (5 bases each). The CDR3 consists of 13 residues. Germline CDR1 reads MRHNA; CDR2 reads SNTAGT. The V end lost 4 bases, the J end lost 5 bases, and 9 bases lay between the germline ends. The CDR3 protein is CASSGGSHNEQFF. In DNA, the CDR3 is TGTGCCAGCAGTGGGGGGAGTCACAATGAGCAGTTCTTC.

This clonotype appeared a few times. V gene TRBV5-6 combines with J gene TRBJ2-4; TRBD1 matches 7 bases. J gave up 5 bases and V 7 bases, and 9 bases lay outside the gene matches. CDR1 is SGHDT, CDR2 YYEEEE, per germline. This CDR3 region has 14 residues. In DNA, the CDR3 is TGTGCCAGCCTACTTACCGGGACAGAAAACATTCAGTACTTC. This gives the protein CASLLTGTENIQYF.

In its sample, this clonotype was seen a few times. The gene calls are TRBV20-1 and TRBJ1-2; TRBD1 agrees at 9 bases. CDR1 DFQATT and CDR2 SNEGSKA come from the germline V gene (reference sequence). The length of the CDR3 is 16 residues. The CDR3 nucleotides read TGCAGAGGGAGGTCCTCCTCAGGACAGGGGAACTATGGCTACACCTTC. Translated, it gives CRGRSSSGQGNYGYTF.

The gene calls are TRBV4-3 and TRBJ1-5; D is ambiguous. This CDR3 comprises 14 residues. V was clipped by 0 bases and J by 4 bases, with 7 bases between them. CDR1 is LGHNA, CDR2 YSLEER, per germline. CDR3 DNA sequence: TGCGCCAGCAGCCAAGACATGGGGAATCAGCCCCAGCATTTT. This translates into CASSQDMGNQPQHF.

V usage is TRBV7-4 and J usage is TRBJ1-6; possibly TRBD1 for D (6 bases). The germline V gene has CDR1 SGHVT and CDR2 SQSDAQ. The V and J ends lost 4 bases and 3 bases respectively, with 13 bases between them. The CDR3 runs to 16 residues. CDR3: CASSSPGQFYNSPLHF. For the CDR3, the DNA is TGTGCCAGCAGCTCACCGGGACAATTCTATAATTCACCCCTCCACTTT.

This clonotype was counted between two and nine times. The rearrangement uses TRBV7-8 and TRBJ2-7; TRBD1 matches 8 bases. There are 15 residues in the CDR3. Germline CDR1 reads SGHVS; CDR2 reads FQNEAQ. Germline trimming cut 4 bases from V and 2 bases from J; bases unmatched to any gene: 7. CDR3 coding DNA: TGTGCCAGCAGCTCATTGGACAGGGCCGCCTACGAGCAGTACTTC. It translates to CASSSLDRAAYEQYF.

This chain uses TRBV20-1 with TRBJ2-7, with a weak D call TRBD2 (6 bases). V was cut by 5 bases and J by 4 bases, with 12 bases left in between. The germline CDR1 and CDR2 sequences are DFQATT and SNEGSKA (reference sequence). This CDR3 contains 12 residues. The CDR3 sequence: CSARQEGYEQYF. CDR3 DNA sequence: TGCAGTGCTCGGCAGGAGGGGTACGAGCAGTACTTC.

The chain employs TRBV29-1 and TRBJ2-7; a weak D match, TRBD1 (6 bases). The CDR3 length is 12 residues. CDR1 is SQVTM, CDR2 ANQGSEA, per germline. V was shortened by 6 bases and J by 5 bases, with 14 bases between the two germline ends. The CDR3 region is CSVRQATDEQYF. Written as DNA, the CDR3 is TGCAGCGTCAGACAGGCAACAGACGAGCAGTACTTC.

The chain is built from TRBV6-2 or TRBV6-3 and TRBJ1-1; D is undetermined. The ends were cut back, 5 bases at V and 1 base at J, with 11 bases in the middle. CDR3 length: 14 residues. Germline V gene sequence: CDR1 MNHEY, CDR2 SVGEGT. The CDR3 loop reads CASSGWTKNTEAFF. The CDR3 DNA sequence: TGTGCCAGCAGTGGATGGACCAAGAACACTGAAGCTTTCTTT.

The V call is TRBV24-1, the J call TRBJ2-1; a possible D gene is TRBD1 (7 bases). CDR1 and CDR2 from the germline V gene are KGHDR and SFDVKD. The CDR3 consists of 17 residues. Trimming cost V 3 bases and J 0 bases, with 14 bases left between them. The CDR3 spells CATSDHRQGLSYNEQFF. CDR3 in DNA: TGTGCCACCAGTGATCATAGACAGGGACTCTCCTACAATGAGCAGTTCTTC.

The J gene is TRBJ1-5, the V gene TRBV29-1; no definite D call. CDR1 is SQVTM and CDR2 is ANQGSEA in the germline V gene. The CDR3 is 9 residues long. The CDR3 DNA sequence: TGCAGTCGTGATCAGCCCCAGCATTTT. As protein: CSRDQPQHF.

CDR3 bases: TGTGCCAGCAGCGAAACGGGGCCACCCCCTAGCGAGCAGTACTTC. It yields the protein CASSETGPPPSEQYF. This chain links TRBV7-3 with TRBJ2-7; tentatively, D is TRBD1 or TRBD2 (5 bases each). This CDR3 region has 15 residues. V was shortened by 5 bases and J by 6 bases, with 20 bases between the two germline ends. Germline V lookup: CDR1 SGHTA, CDR2 FQGTGA.

This clonotype was detected a few times. This chain connects TRBV7-6 to TRBJ2-6, with a tentative D call TRBD1 (6 bases). Trimming removed 5 bases from V and 0 bases from J, with 14 bases in between. Per the germline V gene, CDR1 is SGHVS and CDR2 is FNYEAQ. The CDR3 runs 17 residues. The CDR3 is CASSLPGQSSGANVLTF. DNA of the CDR3: TGTGCCAGCAGCCTTCCAGGACAGAGCTCTGGGGCCAACGTCCTGACTTTC.

About this clonotype: A read error is possible here, since a much larger clone lies one base away. The rearrangement uses TRBV7-2 and TRBJ1-1, with D possibly being TRBD1 (5 bases). V lost 9 bases and J lost 0, with 20 bases in between. The germline V gene encodes CDR1 SGHTA and CDR2 FQGNSA. The CDR3 loop spans 16 amino acids. This CDR3 is CASTGRRPQMNTEAFF. CDR3 nucleotides: TGTGCCAGTACAGGACGAAGACCACAAATGAACACTGAAGCTTTCTTT.

This CDR3 is CAISHGSSYEQYF. The CDR3 DNA reads as TGTGCCATCAGTCACGGGTCTTCCTACGAGCAGTACTTC. This chain connects TRBV10-3 to TRBJ2-7; no clear D gene. V lost 5 bases to trimming and J lost 1 base, with 9 bases between them. This CDR3 contains 13 residues. Germline assignment: CDR1 ENHRY and CDR2 SYGVKD.

This chain connects TRBV4-1 to TRBJ1-4; perhaps TRBD1 as D (5 bases). The CDR3 has 15 residues. Germline values: CDR1 MGHRA, CDR2 YSYEKL. V shed 0 bases and J shed 7 bases, with 12 bases lying between them. The CDR3 DNA reads as TGCGCCAGCAGCCAAGATTCAGGGAGAAGTGAAAAACTGTTTTTT. It encodes CASSQDSGRSEKLFF.

V and J are TRBV7-9 and TRBJ2-3; 7 bases line up with TRBD1. The germline V gene has CDR1 SEHNR and CDR2 FQNEAQ (reference sequence). V lost 4 bases to trimming and J lost 2 bases; unmatched junction nucleotides: 12. This CDR3 spans 17 amino acids. The CDR3 sequence: CASSSQLQGENTDTQYF. The CDR3 bases are TGTGCCAGCAGCTCCCAGCTCCAGGGGGAGAACACAGATACGCAGTATTTT.